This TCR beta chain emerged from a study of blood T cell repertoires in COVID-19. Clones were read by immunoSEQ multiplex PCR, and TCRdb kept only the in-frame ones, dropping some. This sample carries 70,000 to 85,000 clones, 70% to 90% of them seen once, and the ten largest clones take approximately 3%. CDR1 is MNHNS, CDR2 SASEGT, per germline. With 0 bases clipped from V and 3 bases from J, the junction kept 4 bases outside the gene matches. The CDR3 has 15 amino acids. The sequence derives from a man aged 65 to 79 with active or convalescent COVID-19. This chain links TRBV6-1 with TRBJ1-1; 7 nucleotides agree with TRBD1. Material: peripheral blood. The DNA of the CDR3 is TGTGCCAGCAGTGAAGCCCTAGACAGGGACACTGAAGCTTTCTTT. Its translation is CASSEALDRDTEAFF.